The present TCR beta chain was sequenced within a study of CD8 T cells in ankylosing spondylitis. The study, taken as a whole, reports: Reported data indicate significant enrichment of disease-linked clones within matched ankylosing spondylitis synovial fluid.

TCRdb re-analysed the 5' RACE reads in MiXCR, keeping a single row per CDR3 protein. Here the sample spans roughly 160,000 distinct CDR3 sequences, approximately 10% being singletons. V trimming: 3 bases; J trimming: 4 bases; junction bases outside the gene matches: 8. This CDR3 spans 16 amino acids. Germline CDR1 reads SGHVS; CDR2 reads FQNEAQ. Notes on this clonotype: Its antigen is still unknown.

Sequencing was performed on blood, either unsorted or a sorted T cell fraction (not recorded which). This clonotype was obtained from a male donor with ankylosing spondylitis or in good health (not recorded which). The rearrangement joins TRBV7-8 to TRBJ2-3, with 9 nucleotides matching TRBD2. In DNA form, the CDR3 reads TGTGCCAGCAGCTTGAGAAGCGGGAGGAGTTCAGATACGCAGTATTTT. This sequence encodes CASSLRSGRSSDTQYF.